The 27 T cell receptor beta chains in this list originate from one sample, sequenced in a study of T-cell reconstitution after alpha-beta-depleted transplantation in children. TCRbeta library preparation incorporated unique molecular identifiers. MiXCR was run by TCRdb on the PCR reads, yielding one entry per CDR3 protein. This sample has some 500,000 distinct CDR3 sequences, with about 31% found just once. This specimen was PBMCs from the stem cell graft donor, taken from the stem cell graft. These receptor sequences come from a human donor who donated a stem cell graft to a child with aplastic anemia.

This clonotype was counted only a few times. This chain joins TRBV12-3 or TRBV12-4 and TRBJ2-7, with 7 bases fitting TRBD2. This CDR3 contains 14 residues. The ends lost 1 base at V and 4 bases at J; junction bases unmatched: 4. As DNA, the CDR3 is TGTGCCAGCAGTTTAGGGGGGGGAGAATACGAGCAGTACTTC. It encodes CASSLGGGEYEQYF.

V usage is TRBV18 and J usage is TRBJ1-1; D ambiguous. The V gene's germline CDR1 is KGHSH and CDR2 LQKENI. The CDR3 consists of 13 residues. Trimming took 5 bases from V and 3 from J, leaving 10 bases between them. The CDR3 sequence is CASSTGKDTEAFF. CDR3 in DNA: TGTGCCAGCTCAACCGGTAAGGACACTGAAGCTTTCTTT.

This clonotype was counted between two and nine times. The genes are TRBV13 and TRBJ1-1; the D is unclear. V was clipped by 0 bases and J by 8 bases, with 10 bases between them. Germline CDR1 and CDR2: PRHDT and FYEKMQ (reference sequence). The CDR3 loop spans 13 amino acids. The CDR3 here is CASSLGGDAEAFF. In nucleotides, the CDR3 is TGTGCCAGCAGCTTAGGTGGGGATGCCGAAGCTTTCTTT.

This chain uses TRBV6-2 or TRBV6-3 with TRBJ2-1, with 7 bases aligning to TRBD2. The CDR3 totals 16 residues. J was trimmed by 3 bases and V by 6 bases; bases with no gene match: 11. CDR1 and CDR2 from the germline V gene are MNHEY and SVGEGT. The CDR3 DNA sequence: TGTGCCAGCAGGTCTCGAACTAGCGCGATCTACAATGAGCAGTTCTTC. Translation gives CASRSRTSAIYNEQFF.

This clonotype was seen more than once but under ten times. V is TRBV2 and J is TRBJ1-1; the D gene is possibly TRBD1 (6 bases). V lost 4 bases, J lost 3 bases, and 18 bases lay in between. There are 16 residues in the CDR3. Germline V lookup: CDR1 SNHLY, CDR2 FYNNEI. DNA of the CDR3: TGTGCCAGCAGTGGAGACCTTGGGGACACCTACACTGAAGCTTTCTTT. The encoded protein is CASSGDLGDTYTEAFF.

With respect to this clonotype: The final CDR3 position lacks the conserved phenylalanine or tryptophan, pointing to a likely read error. The V call is TRBV29-1, the J call TRBJ2-7; possibly TRBD1 for D (5 bases). Trimming cost V 5 bases and J 2 bases, with 13 bases left between them. The germline gives CDR1 SQVTM, CDR2 ANQGSEA. The CDR3 totals 13 residues. CDR3 coding DNA: TGCAGCGTTAAGGGCAGGGTGACCTACGAGCAGTACTTG. This gives the protein CSVKGRVTYEQYL.

This clonotype was found once. The V gene is TRBV2, the J gene TRBJ2-1; 8 nucleotides align to TRBD2. Germline V gene lookup returns CDR1 SNHLY and CDR2 FYNNEI. V lost 1 base, J lost 5 bases, and 4 bases stayed unmatched. This CDR3 has 15 residues. For the CDR3, the DNA is TGTGCCAGCAGTGAAGAGACTAGCGCCCACAATGAGCAGTTCTTC. As protein: CASSEETSAHNEQFF.

This chain joins TRBV7-9 and TRBJ1-1; 8 bases match TRBD1. After removal of 6 bases from V and 3 bases from J, the junction contained 12 bases not matched to a gene. The CDR3 sequence is 16 residues long. Germline V gives CDR1 SEHNR, CDR2 FQNEAQ (reference sequence). CDR3 sequence: CASRPGQGRAYTEAFF. The DNA of the CDR3 is TGTGCCAGCAGACCCGGACAGGGTCGCGCATACACTGAAGCTTTCTTT.

The chain couples TRBV11-2 to TRBJ2-7; 8 bases map to TRBD2. The CDR3 contains 21 residues. V shed 0 bases and J 0 bases; nucleotides not matched to a gene: 19. CDR1 is SGHAT and CDR2 is FQNNGV in the germline V gene. The CDR3 reads CASSLEVAGYGAPGYSYEQYF. CDR3 in DNA: TGTGCCAGCAGCTTAGAGGTAGCGGGATATGGCGCGCCCGGGTACTCCTACGAGCAGTACTTC.

The chain combines TRBV6-1 with TRBJ2-1; 7 nucleotides match TRBD2. V gave up 5 bases and J gave up 10 bases; unmatched junction bases: 8. The CDR3 is 13 residues long. From germline, CDR1 is MNHNS and CDR2 SASEGT. CDR3 in amino acids: CASSTEIGGEQFF. CDR3 nucleotide sequence: TGTGCCAGCAGTACAGAAATCGGGGGGGAGCAGTTCTTC.

In this sample, this clonotype turned up a few times. V usage is TRBV29-1 and J usage is TRBJ2-1; the D gene is possibly TRBD2 (6 bases). Per the germline V gene, CDR1 is SQVTM and CDR2 is ANQGSEA. The CDR3 covers 15 residues. Trimming took off 7 bases at V and 7 bases at J, with 23 bases between the two ends. The DNA for the CDR3 is TGCAGCGCAGGTGGCGGGACCAGAATGAGGAATGAGCAGTTCTTC. As protein: CSAGGGTRMRNEQFF.

This clonotype was seen more than once but under ten times. The rearrangement links TRBV7-2 to TRBJ2-3; 8 nucleotides match TRBD1. The trim removed 5 bases at V and 3 bases at J, leaving 7 bases unmatched. The CDR3 has 15 residues. The germline V gene encodes CDR1 SGHTA and CDR2 FQGNSA. CDR3 DNA sequence: TGTGCCAGCAGCCCTTCAGGGGGCGCGACAGATACGCAGTATTTT. Its translation is CASSPSGGATDTQYF.

The chain joins TRBV19 to TRBJ2-1, with 9 bases that match TRBD2. The J segment lost 4 bases and the V segment lost 8 bases, leaving 12 bases of the junction unmatched. Germline V lookup: CDR1 LNHDA, CDR2 SQIVND (reference sequence). The length of the CDR3 is 16 residues. Here the CDR3 reads CASGYSGRAGYNEQFF. CDR3 nucleotide sequence: TGTGCCAGTGGGTATAGCGGGAGAGCAGGGTACAATGAGCAGTTCTTC.

This clonotype has just a few counts. The chain carries TRBV28 and TRBJ1-5; D ambiguous. Germline V gene data show CDR1 as MDHEN and CDR2 as SYDVKM. This CDR3 contains 10 residues. Trimming stripped 8 bases from V and 4 bases from J, with 3 bases between. The CDR3 bases are TGTGCCAGCGGTAATCAGCCCCAGCATTTT. It specifies CASGNQPQHF.

The chain joins TRBV5-5 to TRBJ2-7; possible D gene TRBD1, 5 bases. Germline V gene sequence: CDR1 SGHKS, CDR2 YYEKEE (reference sequence). The CDR3 is made up of 13 amino acids. V was trimmed by 3 bases and J by 5 bases, leaving 12 bases between them. DNA for the CDR3: TGTGCCAGCAGCTCCTCGGACACCCACGAGCAGTACGTC. Translation: CASSSSDTHEQYV.

CDR3 sequence reads: CASSLAKGAGAGTQYF. The CDR3 nucleotides read TGTGCCAGCAGCTTGGCCAAGGGGGCCGGAGCGGGGACCCAGTACTTC. This chain connects TRBV5-4 to TRBJ2-5; TRBD1 might be the D (7 bases). The CDR3 totals 16 residues. Trimming removed 0 bases from V and 7 bases from J, with 19 bases in between. The germline gives CDR1 SGHNT, CDR2 YYREEE (reference sequence).

This clonotype has a handful of counts. CDR3 DNA: TGTGCCAGCAGCTTAGGCCTTTACGAGCAGTACGTC. Amino acids: CASSLGLYEQYV. The chain combines TRBV13 with TRBJ2-7; D remains ambiguous. Germline loops: CDR1 PRHDT, CDR2 FYEKMQ (reference sequence). V lost 0 bases and J lost 4, with 4 bases in between. The length of the CDR3 is 12 residues.

This clonotype appeared many times. V gene TRBV9 combines with J gene TRBJ2-1; D is unresolved. Per germline, CDR1 SGDLS and CDR2 YYNGEE. Trimming took off 0 bases at V and 8 bases at J, with 3 bases between the two ends. The CDR3 runs to 11 residues. This CDR3 is CASSVGDEQFF. CDR3 in DNA: TGTGCCAGCAGCGTAGGTGATGAGCAGTTCTTC. The full variable domain, rest sourced from reference TRBV9 and TRBJ2-1, is DSGVTQTPKHLITATGQRVTLRCSPRSGDLSVYWYQQSLDQGLQFLIQYYNGEERAKGNILERFSAQQFPDLHSELNLSSLELGDSALYFCASSVGDEQFFGPGTRLTVL.

This clonotype has only a few counts. The chain uses TRBV6-2 or TRBV6-3 and TRBJ2-7, with 9 bases lining up with TRBD1. Losses at the gene ends were 4 bases for V and 0 bases for J; bases not matched to a gene: 4. Germline CDR1 and CDR2: MNHEY and SVGEGT. The CDR3 spans 15 residues. CDR3 loop: CASSFRDRASYEQYF. As DNA, the CDR3 is TGTGCCAGCAGTTTTCGGGACAGGGCCTCCTACGAGCAGTACTTC.

This chain links TRBV19 with TRBJ1-1; TRBD1 matches 9 bases. CDR3 length: 14 amino acids. V was clipped by 2 bases and J by 4 bases; unmatched bases: 2. Germline CDR1 reads LNHDA; CDR2 reads SQIVND (reference sequence). CDR3 amino acids: CASSILTGGTEAFF. The CDR3 bases are TGTGCCAGTAGTATATTGACAGGGGGCACTGAAGCTTTCTTT. The variable domain in full, with the rest retrieved from reference TRBV19 and TRBJ1-1, is DGGITQSPKYLFRKEGQNVTLSCEQNLNHDAMYWYRQDPGQGLRLIYYSQIVNDFQKGDIAEGYSVSREKKESFPLTVTSAQKNPTAFYLCASSILTGGTEAFFGQGTRLTVV.

The chain links TRBV7-7 to TRBJ2-1; no firm D call. Germline V gives CDR1 SSHAT, CDR2 FNYEAQ (reference sequence). The CDR3 has 14 amino acids. The ends were cut back, 5 bases at V and 6 bases at J, with 14 bases in the middle. In DNA, the CDR3 is TGTGCCAGCAGCCCCTACGGCACAGCCAATGAGCAGTTCTTC. Translated: CASSPYGTANEQFF.

This clonotype was recorded only once. This chain connects TRBV9 to TRBJ2-6; a weak D match, TRBD1 (5 bases). CDR1 is SGDLS and CDR2 is YYNGEE in the germline V gene. Trimming shortened V by 0 bases and J by 4 bases, and 17 bases separated the two germline ends. The CDR3 is made up of 18 amino acids. The CDR3 loop is CASSVGQGSFTGANVLTF. For the CDR3, the DNA is TGTGCCAGCAGCGTAGGTCAGGGCTCCTTTACAGGGGCCAACGTCCTGACTTTC.

This chain joins TRBV9 and TRBJ1-5, with D hard to call. Germline V gene sequence: CDR1 SGDLS, CDR2 YYNGEE. Trimming removed 0 bases at V and 3 bases at J, with 4 bases between. The CDR3 length is 13 residues. In DNA form, the CDR3 reads TGTGCCAGCAGCGTAGCGGACAATCAGCCCCAGCATTTT. Its protein is CASSVADNQPQHF.

The V gene is TRBV20-1, the J gene TRBJ2-1; TRBD1 matches 7 bases. Trimming cost V 3 bases and J 5 bases; bases outside gene matches: 4. The germline V gene encodes CDR1 DFQATT and CDR2 SNEGSKA (reference sequence). This CDR3 comprises 13 residues. CDR3 in DNA: TGCAGTGCTAGCTGGACAGGCGACAATGAGCAGTTCTTC. It translates to CSASWTGDNEQFF.

This clonotype turned up a few times. The chain joins TRBV15 to TRBJ2-3; D is ambiguous. Per germline, CDR1 LNHNV and CDR2 YYDKDF (reference sequence). This CDR3 comprises 17 residues. Trimming pared 0 bases from V and 2 bases from J, leaving 15 bases between. The CDR3 DNA follows: TGTGCCACCAGCAGAGATAGACACCCGAAAACCACAGATACGCAGTATTTT. It specifies CATSRDRHPKTTDTQYF.

There are a few counts of this clonotype. The chain couples TRBV20-1 to TRBJ2-5, with D tentatively TRBD1 or TRBD2 (5 bases each). The germline gives CDR1 DFQATT, CDR2 SNEGSKA (reference sequence). V was trimmed by 2 bases and J by 7 bases, leaving 17 bases between them. There are 14 residues in the CDR3. CDR3 nucleotide sequence: TGCAGTGCTAGACCCTCGGGGCGTATCCGGACCCAGTACTTC. Amino acid sequence: CSARPSGRIRTQYF.

V and J are TRBV11-3 and TRBJ2-3, with D tentatively TRBD2 (5 bases). CDR3 size: 15 residues. V gave up 5 bases and J gave up 3 bases, with 15 bases separating them. Germline values: CDR1 SGHNT, CDR2 YENEEA. The DNA of the CDR3 is TGTGCCAGCAGCCCACGGGATAAGCCTACAGATACGCAGTATTTT. Translated, it gives CASSPRDKPTDTQYF.